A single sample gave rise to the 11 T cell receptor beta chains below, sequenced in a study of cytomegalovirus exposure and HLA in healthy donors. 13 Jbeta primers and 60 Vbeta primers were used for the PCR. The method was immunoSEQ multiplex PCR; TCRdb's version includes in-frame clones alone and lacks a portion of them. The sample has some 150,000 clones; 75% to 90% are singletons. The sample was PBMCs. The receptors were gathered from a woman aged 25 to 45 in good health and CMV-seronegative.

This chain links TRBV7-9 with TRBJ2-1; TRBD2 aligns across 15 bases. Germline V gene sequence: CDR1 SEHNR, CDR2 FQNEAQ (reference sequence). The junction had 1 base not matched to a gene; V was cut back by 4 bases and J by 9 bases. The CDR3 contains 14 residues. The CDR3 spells CASSSGLAGGEQFF. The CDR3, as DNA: TGTGCCAGCAGCTCGGGACTAGCGGGAGGTGAGCAGTTCTTC.

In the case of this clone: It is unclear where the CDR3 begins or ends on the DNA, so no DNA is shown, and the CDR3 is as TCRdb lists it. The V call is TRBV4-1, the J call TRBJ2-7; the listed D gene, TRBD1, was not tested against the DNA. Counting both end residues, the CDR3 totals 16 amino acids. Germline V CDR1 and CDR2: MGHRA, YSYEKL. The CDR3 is CASSQDSGQGSHEQYF.

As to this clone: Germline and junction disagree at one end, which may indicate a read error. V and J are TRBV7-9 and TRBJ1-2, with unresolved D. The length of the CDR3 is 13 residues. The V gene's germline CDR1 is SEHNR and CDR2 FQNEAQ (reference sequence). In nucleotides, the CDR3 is TGTTCCAGCAGCGAAGACGGGAACTATGGCTACACCTTC. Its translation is CSSSEDGNYGYTF. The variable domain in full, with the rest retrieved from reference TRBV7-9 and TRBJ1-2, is DTGVSQNPRHKITKRGQNVTFRCDPISEHNRLYWYRQTLGQGPEFLTYFQNEAQLEKSRLLSDRFSAERPKGSFSTLEIQRTEQGDSAMYLCSSSEDGNYGYTFGSGTRLTVV.

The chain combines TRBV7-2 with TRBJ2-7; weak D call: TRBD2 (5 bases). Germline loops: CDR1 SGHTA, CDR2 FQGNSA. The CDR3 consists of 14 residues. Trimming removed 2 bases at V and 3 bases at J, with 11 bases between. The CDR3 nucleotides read TGTGCCAGCAGCTTAAGGGTCGGACTCTACGAGCAGTACTTC. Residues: CASSLRVGLYEQYF.

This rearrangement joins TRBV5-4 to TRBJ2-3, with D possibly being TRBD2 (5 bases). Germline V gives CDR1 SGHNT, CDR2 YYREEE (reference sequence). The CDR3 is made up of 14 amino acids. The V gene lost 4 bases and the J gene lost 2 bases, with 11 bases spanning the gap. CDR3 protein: CASSPGEYTDTQYF. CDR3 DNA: TGTGCCAGCAGCCCCGGGGAGTACACAGATACGCAGTATTTT.

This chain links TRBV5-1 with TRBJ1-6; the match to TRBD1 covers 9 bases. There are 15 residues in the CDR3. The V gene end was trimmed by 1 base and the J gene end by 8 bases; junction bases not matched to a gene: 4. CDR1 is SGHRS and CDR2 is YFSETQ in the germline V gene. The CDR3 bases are TGCGCCAGCAGCTTGACAGGGGGCTCGGATTCACCCCTCCACTTT. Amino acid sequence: CASSLTGGSDSPLHF.

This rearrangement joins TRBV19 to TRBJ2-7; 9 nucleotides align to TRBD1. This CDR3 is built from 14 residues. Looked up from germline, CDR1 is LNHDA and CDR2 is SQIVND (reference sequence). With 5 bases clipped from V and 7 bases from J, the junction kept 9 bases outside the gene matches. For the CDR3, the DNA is TGTGCCAGTAGTTCTGGACAGGGGTCGCGGGAGCAGTACTTC. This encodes CASSSGQGSREQYF.

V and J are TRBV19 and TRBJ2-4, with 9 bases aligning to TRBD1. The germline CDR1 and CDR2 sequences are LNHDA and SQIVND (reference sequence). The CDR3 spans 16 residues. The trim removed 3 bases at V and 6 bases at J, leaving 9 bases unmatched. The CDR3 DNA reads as TGTGCCAGTAGTATGGAGTGGGGACAGGGCATAAACATTCAGTACTTC. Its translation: CASSMEWGQGINIQYF.

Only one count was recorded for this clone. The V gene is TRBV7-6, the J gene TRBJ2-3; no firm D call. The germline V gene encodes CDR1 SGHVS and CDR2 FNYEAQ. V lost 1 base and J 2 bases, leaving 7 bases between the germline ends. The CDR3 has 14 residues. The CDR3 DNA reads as TGTGCCAGCAGCTTAGACAGCAACACAGATACGCAGTATTTT. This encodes CASSLDSNTDTQYF.

CDR3 nucleotide sequence: TGCGCCAGCCCCAGACAGGTAGGGTACGAGCAGTACTTC. Amino acid sequence: CASPRQVGYEQYF. The chain is built from TRBV10-1 and TRBJ2-7, with D perhaps TRBD1 (6 bases). The CDR3 is 13 residues long. Germline V lookup: CDR1 WNHNN, CDR2 SYGVQD (reference sequence). Trimming removed 8 bases from V and 4 bases from J, with 15 bases in between.

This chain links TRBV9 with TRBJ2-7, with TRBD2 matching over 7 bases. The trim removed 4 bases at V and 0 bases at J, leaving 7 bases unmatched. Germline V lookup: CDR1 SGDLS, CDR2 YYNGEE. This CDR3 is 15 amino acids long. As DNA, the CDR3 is TGTGCCAGCAGCTTAAGCGGGGAGCTCTCCTACGAGCAGTACTTC. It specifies CASSLSGELSYEQYF.